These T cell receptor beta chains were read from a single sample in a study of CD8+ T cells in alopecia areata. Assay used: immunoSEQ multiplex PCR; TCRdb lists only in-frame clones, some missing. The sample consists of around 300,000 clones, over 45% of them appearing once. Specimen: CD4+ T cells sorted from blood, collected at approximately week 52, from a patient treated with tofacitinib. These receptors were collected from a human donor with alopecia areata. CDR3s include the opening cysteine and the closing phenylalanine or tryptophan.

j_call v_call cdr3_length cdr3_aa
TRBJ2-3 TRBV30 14 CAWKRLAGFDTQYF
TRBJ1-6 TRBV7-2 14 CASSQTGDGSPLHF
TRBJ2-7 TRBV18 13 CASSPPAGYEQYF
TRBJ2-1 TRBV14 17 CASSPSLAGVQYNEQFF
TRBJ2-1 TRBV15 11 CATSRGRVDFF
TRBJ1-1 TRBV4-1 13 CASRQTGDTEAFF
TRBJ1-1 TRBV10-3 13 CATTDGLNTEAFF
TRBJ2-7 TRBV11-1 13 CASTPGGGGEQYF
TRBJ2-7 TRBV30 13 CACRLAGSYEQYF
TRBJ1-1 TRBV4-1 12 CASSQRGTEAFF
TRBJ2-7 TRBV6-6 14 CASSPTGSTYEQYF
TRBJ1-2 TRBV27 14 CASTHVGGAAGYTF